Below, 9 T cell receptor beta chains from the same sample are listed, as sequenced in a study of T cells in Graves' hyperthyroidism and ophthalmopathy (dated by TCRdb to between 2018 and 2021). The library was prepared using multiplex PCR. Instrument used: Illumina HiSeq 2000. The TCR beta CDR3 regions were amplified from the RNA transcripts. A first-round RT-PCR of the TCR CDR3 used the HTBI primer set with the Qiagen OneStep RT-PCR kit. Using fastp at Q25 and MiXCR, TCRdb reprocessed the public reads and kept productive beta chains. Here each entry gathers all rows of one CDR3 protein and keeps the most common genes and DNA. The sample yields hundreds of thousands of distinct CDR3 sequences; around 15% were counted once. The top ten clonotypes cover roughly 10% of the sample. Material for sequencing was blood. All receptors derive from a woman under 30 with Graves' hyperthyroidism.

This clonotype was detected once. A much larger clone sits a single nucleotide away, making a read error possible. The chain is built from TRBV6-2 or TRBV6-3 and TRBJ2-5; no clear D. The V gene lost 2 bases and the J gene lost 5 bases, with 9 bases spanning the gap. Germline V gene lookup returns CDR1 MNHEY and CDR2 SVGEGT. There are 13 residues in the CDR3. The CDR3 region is CASSYAGWETQYF. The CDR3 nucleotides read TGTGCCAGCAGTTACGCAGGTTGGGAGACCCAGTACTTC.

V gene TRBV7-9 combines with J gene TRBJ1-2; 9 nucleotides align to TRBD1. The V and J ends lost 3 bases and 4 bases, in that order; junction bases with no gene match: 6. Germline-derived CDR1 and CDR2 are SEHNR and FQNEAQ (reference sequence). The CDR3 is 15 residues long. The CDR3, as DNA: TGTGCCAGCAGCTTCGGGACAGGGATCCGCTATGGCTACACCTTC. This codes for CASSFGTGIRYGYTF.

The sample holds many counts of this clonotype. CDR3 bases: TGTGCCAGCAGCTCCTCGGGGGTCTATGGCTACACCTTC. Its translation is CASSSSGVYGYTF. V gene TRBV11-2 combines with J gene TRBJ1-2; D is possibly TRBD1 (5 bases). There are 13 residues in the CDR3. The germline gives CDR1 SGHAT, CDR2 FQNNGV. V was trimmed by 4 bases and J by 4 bases, leaving 10 bases between them.

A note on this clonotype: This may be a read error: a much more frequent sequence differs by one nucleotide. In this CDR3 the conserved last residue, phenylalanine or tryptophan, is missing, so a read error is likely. CDR3 DNA: TGTGCCAGCAGTGAAGAATTAGGGCTGATTAGGAACACTGAAGCTTTCCTT. It specifies CASSEELGLIRNTEAFL. This chain connects TRBV6-1 to TRBJ1-1, with no clear D. Trimming took 1 base from V and 1 from J, leaving 16 bases between them. The CDR3 has 17 residues. Germline CDR1 and CDR2: MNHNS and SASEGT.

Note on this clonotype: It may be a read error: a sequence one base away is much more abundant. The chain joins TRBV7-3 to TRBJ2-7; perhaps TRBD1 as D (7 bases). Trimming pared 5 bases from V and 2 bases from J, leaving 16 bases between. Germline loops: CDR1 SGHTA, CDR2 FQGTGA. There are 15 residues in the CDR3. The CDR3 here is CASSQGGAGAYEQYF. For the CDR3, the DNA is TGTGCCAGCAGCCAGGGGGGAGCAGGAGCCTACGAGCAGTACTTC.

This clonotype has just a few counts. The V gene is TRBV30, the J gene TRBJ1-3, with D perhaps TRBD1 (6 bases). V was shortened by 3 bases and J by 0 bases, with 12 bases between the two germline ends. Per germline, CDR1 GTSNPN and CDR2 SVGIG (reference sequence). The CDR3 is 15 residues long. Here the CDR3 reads CAWSVGGNSGNTIYF. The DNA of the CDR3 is TGTGCCTGGAGCGTAGGGGGGAACTCTGGAAACACCATATATTTT.

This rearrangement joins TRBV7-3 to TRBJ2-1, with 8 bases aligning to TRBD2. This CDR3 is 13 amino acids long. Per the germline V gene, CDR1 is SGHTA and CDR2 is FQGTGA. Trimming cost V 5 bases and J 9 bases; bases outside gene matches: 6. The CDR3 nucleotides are TGTGCCAGCAGCCGGGGGGCGGGAGGTGAGCAGTTCTTC. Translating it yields CASSRGAGGEQFF.

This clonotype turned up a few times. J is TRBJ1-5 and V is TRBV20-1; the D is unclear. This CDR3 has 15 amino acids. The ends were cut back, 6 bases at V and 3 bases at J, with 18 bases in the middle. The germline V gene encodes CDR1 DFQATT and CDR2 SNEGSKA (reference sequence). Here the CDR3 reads CSARVSGLDNQPQHF. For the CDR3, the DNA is TGCAGTGCCCGCGTATCGGGCTTGGACAATCAGCCCCAGCATTTT.

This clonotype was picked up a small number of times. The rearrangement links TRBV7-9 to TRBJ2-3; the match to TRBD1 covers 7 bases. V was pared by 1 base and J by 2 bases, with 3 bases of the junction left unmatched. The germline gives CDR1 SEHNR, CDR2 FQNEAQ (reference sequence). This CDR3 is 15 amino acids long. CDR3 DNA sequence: TGTGCCAGCAGCTTAGAGGGACAGCCCACAGATACGCAGTATTTT. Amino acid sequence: CASSLEGQPTDTQYF.